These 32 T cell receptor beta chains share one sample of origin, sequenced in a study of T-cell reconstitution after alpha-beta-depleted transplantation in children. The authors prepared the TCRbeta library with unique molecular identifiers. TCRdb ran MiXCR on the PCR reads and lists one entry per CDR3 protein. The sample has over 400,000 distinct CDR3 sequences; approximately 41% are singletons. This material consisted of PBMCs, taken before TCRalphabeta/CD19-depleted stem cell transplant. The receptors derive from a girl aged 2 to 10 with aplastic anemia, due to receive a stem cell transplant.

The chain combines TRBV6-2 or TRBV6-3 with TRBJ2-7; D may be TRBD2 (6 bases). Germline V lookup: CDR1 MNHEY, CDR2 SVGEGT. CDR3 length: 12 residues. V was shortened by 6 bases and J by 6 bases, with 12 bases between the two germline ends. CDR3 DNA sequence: TGTGCCAGCAGGGGGGGACCCCTCGAGCAGTACTTC. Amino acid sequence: CASRGGPLEQYF.

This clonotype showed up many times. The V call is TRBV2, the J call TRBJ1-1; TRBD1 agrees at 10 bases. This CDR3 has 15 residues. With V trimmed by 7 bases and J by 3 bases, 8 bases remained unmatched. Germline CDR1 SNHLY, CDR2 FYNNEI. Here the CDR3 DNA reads TGTGCCAGCACCGGCACCGGGACAGGGGACACTGAAGCTTTCTTT. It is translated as CASTGTGTGDTEAFF.

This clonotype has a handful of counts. The CDR3 DNA reads as TGTGCCAGCAGCCCCGTGATAGCGGGGGGGCCCGGGCGTGGGAGCACAGATACGCAGTATTTT. Translated: CASSPVIAGGPGRGSTDTQYF. The chain recombines TRBV11-2 with TRBJ2-3, with TRBD2 identical over 11 bases. With V trimmed by 5 bases and J by 0 bases, 19 bases remained unmatched. The CDR3 is 21 amino acids. Germline CDR1 is SGHAT and CDR2 is FQNNGV.

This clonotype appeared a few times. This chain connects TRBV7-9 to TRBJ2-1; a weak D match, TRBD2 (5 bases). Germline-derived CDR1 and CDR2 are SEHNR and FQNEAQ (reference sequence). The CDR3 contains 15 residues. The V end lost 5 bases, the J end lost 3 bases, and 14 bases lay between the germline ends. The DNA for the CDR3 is TGTGCCAGCAGCCTTAGCGAGGTCGTCTACAATGAGCAGTTCTTC. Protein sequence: CASSLSEVVYNEQFF. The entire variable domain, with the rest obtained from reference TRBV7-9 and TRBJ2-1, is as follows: DTGVSQNPRHKITKRGQNVTFRCDPISEHNRLYWYRQTLGQGPEFLTYFQNEAQLEKSRLLSDRFSAERPKGSFSTLEIQRTEQGDSAMYLCASSLSEVVYNEQFFGPGTRLTVL.

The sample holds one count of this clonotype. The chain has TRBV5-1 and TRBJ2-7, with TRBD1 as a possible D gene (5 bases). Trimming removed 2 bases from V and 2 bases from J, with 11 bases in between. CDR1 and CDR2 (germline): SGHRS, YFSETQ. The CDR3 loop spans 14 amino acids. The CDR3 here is CASSFQGQPYEQYF. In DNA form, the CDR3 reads TGCGCCAGCAGCTTCCAGGGCCAACCCTACGAGCAGTACTTC.

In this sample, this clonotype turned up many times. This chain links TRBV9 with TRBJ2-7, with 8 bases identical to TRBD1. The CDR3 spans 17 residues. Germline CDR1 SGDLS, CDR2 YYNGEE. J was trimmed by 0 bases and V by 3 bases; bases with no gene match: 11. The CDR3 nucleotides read TGTGCCAGCAGCGACCCTGCCGGGACAGGAAGCTCCTACGAGCAGTACTTC. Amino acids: CASSDPAGTGSSYEQYF.

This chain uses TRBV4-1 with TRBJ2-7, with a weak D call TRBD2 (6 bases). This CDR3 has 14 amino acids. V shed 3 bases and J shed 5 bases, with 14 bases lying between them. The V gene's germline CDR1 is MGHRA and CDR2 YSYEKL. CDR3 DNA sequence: TGCGCCAGCAGCCAGCCGACTAGTATCCACGAGCAGTACTTC. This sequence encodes CASSQPTSIHEQYF.

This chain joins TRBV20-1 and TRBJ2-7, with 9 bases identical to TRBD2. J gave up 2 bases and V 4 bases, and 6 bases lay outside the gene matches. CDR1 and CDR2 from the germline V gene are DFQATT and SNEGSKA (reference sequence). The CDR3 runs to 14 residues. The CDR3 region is CSANDLAGTYEQYF. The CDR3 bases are TGCAGTGCTAATGACCTAGCGGGAACCTACGAGCAGTACTTC.

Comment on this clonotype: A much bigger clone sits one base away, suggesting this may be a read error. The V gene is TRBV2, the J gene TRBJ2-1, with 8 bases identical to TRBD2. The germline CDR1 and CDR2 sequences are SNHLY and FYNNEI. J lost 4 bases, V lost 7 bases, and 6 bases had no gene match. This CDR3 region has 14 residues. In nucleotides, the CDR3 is TGTGCCAGCACTAGCAGCGGGAGATACAATGAGCAGTTCTTC. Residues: CASTSSGRYNEQFF. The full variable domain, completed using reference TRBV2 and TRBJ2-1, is EPEVTQTPSHQVTQMGQEVILRCVPISNHLYFYWYRQILGQKVEFLVSFYNNEISEKSEIFDDQFSVERPDGSNFTLKIRSTKLEDSAMYFCASTSSGRYNEQFFGPGTRLTVL.

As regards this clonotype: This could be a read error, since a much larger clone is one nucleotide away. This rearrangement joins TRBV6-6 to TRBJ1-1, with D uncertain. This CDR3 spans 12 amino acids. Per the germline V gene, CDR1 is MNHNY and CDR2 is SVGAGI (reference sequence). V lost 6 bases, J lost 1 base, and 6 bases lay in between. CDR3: CASSWGNTEAFF. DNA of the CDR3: TGTGCCAGCAGCTGGGGGAACACTGAAGCTTTCTTT.

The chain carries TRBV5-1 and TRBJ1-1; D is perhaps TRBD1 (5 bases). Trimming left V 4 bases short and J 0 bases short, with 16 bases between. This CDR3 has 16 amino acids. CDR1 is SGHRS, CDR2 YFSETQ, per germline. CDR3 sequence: CASSPRDGLMNTEAFF. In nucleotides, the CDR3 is TGCGCCAGCAGCCCCCGGGACGGCCTCATGAACACTGAAGCTTTCTTT.

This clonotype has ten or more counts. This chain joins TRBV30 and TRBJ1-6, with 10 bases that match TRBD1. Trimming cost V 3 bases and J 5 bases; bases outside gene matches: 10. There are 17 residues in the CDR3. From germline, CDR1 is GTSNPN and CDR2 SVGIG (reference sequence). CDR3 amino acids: CAWSRDRGQQNNSPLHF. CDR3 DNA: TGTGCCTGGAGCCGCGACAGGGGGCAACAAAATAATTCACCCCTCCACTTT.

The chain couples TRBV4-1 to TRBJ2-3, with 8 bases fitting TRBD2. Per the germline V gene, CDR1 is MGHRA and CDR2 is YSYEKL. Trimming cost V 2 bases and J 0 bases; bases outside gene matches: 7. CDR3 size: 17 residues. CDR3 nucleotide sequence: TGCGCCAGCAGCCAACTTTTTAGCGGGAAGAGCACAGATACGCAGTATTTT. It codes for CASSQLFSGKSTDTQYF.

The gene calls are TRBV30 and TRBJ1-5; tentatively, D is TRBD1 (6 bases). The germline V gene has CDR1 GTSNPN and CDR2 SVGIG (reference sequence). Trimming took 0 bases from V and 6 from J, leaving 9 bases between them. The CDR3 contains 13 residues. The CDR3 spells CAWSVAGAQPQHF. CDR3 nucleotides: TGTGCCTGGAGTGTGGCGGGGGCTCAGCCCCAGCATTTT. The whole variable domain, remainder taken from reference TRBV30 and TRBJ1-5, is SQTIHQWPATLVQPVGSPLSLECTVEGTSNPNLYWYRQAAGRGLQLLFYSVGIGQISSEVPQNLSASRPQDRQFILSSKKLLLSDSGFYLCAWSVAGAQPQHFGDGTRLSIL.

CDR3 bases: TGTGCCAGCAGTTTCCCCGGGGCTAGCGGTAGCTCCTACAATGAGCAGTTCTTC. Translated: CASSFPGASGSSYNEQFF. The V and J genes are TRBV12-3 or TRBV12-4 and TRBJ2-1, with TRBD2 matching 7 bases. V lost 3 bases, J lost 0 bases, and 11 bases stayed unmatched. This CDR3 spans 18 amino acids.

The chain's CDR3 is CASSVVGDLRGEQFF. Here the CDR3 DNA reads TGTGCCAGCAGCGTAGTAGGGGACCTCCGGGGTGAGCAGTTCTTC. The chain couples TRBV9 to TRBJ2-1; D assignment may be TRBD1 or TRBD2 (5 bases each). Per the germline V gene, CDR1 is SGDLS and CDR2 is YYNGEE. CDR3 length equals 15 residues. V shed 0 bases and J shed 9 bases, with 16 bases lying between them.

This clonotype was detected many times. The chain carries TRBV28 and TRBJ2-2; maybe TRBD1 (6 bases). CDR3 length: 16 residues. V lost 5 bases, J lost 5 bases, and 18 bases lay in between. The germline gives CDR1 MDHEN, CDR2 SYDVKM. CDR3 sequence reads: CASSPTGHLLTGELFF. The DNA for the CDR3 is TGTGCCAGCAGTCCTACGGGACACCTCCTGACCGGGGAGCTGTTTTTT.

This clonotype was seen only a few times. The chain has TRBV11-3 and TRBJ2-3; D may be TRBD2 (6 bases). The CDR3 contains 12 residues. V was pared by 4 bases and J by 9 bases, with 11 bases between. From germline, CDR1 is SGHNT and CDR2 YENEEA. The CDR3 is CASSSGTETQYF. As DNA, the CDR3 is TGTGCCAGCAGCTCCGGGACTGAGACGCAGTATTTT.

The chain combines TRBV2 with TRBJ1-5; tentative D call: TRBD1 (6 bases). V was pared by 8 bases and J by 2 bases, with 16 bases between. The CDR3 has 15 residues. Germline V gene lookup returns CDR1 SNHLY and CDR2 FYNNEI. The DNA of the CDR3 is TGTGCCAGCGAGGAGGGACAAAAGGGCAATCAGCCCCAGCATTTT. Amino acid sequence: CASEEGQKGNQPQHF.

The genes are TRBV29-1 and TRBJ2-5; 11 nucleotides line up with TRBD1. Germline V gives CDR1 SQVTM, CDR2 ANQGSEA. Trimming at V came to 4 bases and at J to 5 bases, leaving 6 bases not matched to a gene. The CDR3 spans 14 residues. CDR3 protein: CSVAGTGGRETQYF. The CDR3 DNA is TGCAGCGTTGCCGGGACAGGGGGACGGGAGACCCAGTACTTC.

For the CDR3, the DNA is TGCGCCAGCAGCGTCGGACTAGCGGGAGGCACAGATACGCAGTATTTT. Encoded protein: CASSVGLAGGTDTQYF. The chain joins TRBV5-1 to TRBJ2-3, with TRBD2 identical over 13 bases. The CDR3 extends over 16 amino acids. Germline V CDR1 and CDR2: SGHRS, YFSETQ. V trimming: 4 bases; J trimming: 1 base; junction bases outside the gene matches: 3. Together with reference TRBV5-1 and TRBJ2-3, the CDR3 gives the full variable domain: KAGVTQTPRYLIKTRGQQVTLSCSPISGHRSVSWYQQTPGQGLQFLFEYFSETQRNKGNFPGRFSGRQFSNSRSEMNVSTLELGDSALYLCASSVGLAGGTDTQYFGPGTRLTVL.

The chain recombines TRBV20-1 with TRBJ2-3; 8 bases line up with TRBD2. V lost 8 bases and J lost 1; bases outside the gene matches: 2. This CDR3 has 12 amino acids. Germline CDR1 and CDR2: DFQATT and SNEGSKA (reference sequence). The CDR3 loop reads CSPGGGTDTQYF. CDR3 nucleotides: TGCAGTCCGGGGGGGGGCACAGATACGCAGTATTTT.

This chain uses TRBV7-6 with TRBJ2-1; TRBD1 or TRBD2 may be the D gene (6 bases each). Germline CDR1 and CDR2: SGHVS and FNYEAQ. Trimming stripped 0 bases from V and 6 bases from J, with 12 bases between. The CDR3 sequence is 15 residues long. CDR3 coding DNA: TGTGCCAGCAGCTTAGCAGGGGGGACGCGCAATGAGCAGTTCTTC. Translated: CASSLAGGTRNEQFF.

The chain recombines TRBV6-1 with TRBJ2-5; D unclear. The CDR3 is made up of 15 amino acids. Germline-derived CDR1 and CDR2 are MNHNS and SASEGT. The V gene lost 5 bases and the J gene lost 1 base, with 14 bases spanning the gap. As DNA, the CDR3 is TGTGCCAGCAGTCCCCCATCTAGGCTCCAAGAGACCCAGTACTTC. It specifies CASSPPSRLQETQYF.

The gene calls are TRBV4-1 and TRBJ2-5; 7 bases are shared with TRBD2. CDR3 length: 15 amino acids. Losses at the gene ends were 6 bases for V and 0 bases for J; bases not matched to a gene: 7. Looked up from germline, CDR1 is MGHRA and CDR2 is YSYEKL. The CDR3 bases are TGCGCCAGCAGGGGGTACCGGGGGGACCAAGAGACCCAGTACTTC. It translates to CASRGYRGDQETQYF.

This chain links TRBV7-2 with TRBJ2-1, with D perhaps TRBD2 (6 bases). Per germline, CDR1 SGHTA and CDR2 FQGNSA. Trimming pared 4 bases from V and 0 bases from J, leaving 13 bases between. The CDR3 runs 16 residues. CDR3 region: CASSYNGGSSYNEQFF. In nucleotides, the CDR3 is TGTGCCAGCAGCTACAACGGGGGAAGCTCCTACAATGAGCAGTTCTTC.

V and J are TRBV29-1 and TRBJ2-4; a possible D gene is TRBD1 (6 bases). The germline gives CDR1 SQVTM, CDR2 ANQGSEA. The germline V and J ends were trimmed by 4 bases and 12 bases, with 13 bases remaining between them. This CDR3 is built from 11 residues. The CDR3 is CSVGFRDTQYF. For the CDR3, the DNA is TGCAGCGTTGGGTTCCGGGACACTCAGTACTTC. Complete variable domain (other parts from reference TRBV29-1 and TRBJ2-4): SAVISQKPSRDICQRGTSLTIQCQVDSQVTMMFWYRQQPGQSLTLIATANQGSEATYESGFVIDKFPISRPNLTFSTLTVSNMSPEDSSIYLCSVGFRDTQYFGAGTRLSVL.

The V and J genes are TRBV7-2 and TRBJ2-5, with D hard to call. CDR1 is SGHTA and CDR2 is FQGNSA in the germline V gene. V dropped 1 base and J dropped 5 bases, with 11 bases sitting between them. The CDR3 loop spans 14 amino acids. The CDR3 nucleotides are TGTGCCAGCAGCTTAGGTTCTGGGTTTGAGACCCAGTACTTC. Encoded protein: CASSLGSGFETQYF.

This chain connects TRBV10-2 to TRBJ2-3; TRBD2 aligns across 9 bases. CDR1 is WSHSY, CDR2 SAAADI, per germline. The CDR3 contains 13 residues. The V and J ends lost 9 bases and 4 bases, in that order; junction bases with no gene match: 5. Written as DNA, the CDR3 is TGCGCCAGTCGCGGGACTAGCCCAGATACGCAGTATTTT. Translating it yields CASRGTSPDTQYF.

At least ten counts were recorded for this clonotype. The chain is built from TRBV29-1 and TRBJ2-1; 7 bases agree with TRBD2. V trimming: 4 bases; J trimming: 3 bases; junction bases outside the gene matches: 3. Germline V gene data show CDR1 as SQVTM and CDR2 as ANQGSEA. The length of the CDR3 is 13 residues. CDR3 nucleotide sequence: TGCAGCGTTGGTCTAGCGGACTACAATGAGCAGTTCTTC. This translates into CSVGLADYNEQFF.

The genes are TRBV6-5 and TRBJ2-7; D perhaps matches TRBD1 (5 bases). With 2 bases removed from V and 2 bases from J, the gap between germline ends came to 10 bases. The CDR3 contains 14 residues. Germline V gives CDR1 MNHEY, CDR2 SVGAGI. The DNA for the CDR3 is TGTGCCAGCAGTTACGACGAAGGGGCCTACGAGCAGTACTTC. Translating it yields CASSYDEGAYEQYF.

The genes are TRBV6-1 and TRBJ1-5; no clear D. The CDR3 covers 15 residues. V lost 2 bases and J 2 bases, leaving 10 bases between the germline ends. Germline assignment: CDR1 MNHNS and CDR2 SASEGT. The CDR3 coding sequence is TGTGCCAGCAGTGAACAGATTGGACGCAATCAGCCCCAGCATTTT. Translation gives CASSEQIGRNQPQHF.